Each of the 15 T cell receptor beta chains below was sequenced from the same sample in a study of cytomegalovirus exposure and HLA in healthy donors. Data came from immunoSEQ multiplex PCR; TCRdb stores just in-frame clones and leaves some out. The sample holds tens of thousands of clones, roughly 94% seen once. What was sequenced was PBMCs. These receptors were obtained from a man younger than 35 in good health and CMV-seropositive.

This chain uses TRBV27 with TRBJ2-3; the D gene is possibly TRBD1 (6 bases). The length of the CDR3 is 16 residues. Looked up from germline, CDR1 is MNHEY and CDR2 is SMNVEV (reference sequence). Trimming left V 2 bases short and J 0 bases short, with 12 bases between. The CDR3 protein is CASSLPGTLSTDTQYF. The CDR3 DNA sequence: TGTGCCAGCAGTTTACCCGGGACACTTAGCACAGATACGCAGTATTTT.

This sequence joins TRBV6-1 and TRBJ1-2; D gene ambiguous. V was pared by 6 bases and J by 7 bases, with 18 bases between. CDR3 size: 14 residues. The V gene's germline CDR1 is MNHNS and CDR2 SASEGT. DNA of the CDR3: TGTGCCAGCAGCCCGCTGGGCCCGGAGGCTGGCTACACCTTC. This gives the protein CASSPLGPEAGYTF.

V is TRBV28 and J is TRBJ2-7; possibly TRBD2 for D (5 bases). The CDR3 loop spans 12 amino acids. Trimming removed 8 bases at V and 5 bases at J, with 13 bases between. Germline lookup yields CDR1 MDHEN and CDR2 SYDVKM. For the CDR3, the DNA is TGTGCCAGCGAGCAAAATAGCGACGAGCAGTACTTC. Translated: CASEQNSDEQYF.

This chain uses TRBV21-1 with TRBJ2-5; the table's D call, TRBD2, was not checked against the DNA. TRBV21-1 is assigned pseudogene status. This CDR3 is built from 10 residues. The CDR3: CASRRETQYF. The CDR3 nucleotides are TGTGCCAGCAGACGGGAGACCCAGTACTTC.

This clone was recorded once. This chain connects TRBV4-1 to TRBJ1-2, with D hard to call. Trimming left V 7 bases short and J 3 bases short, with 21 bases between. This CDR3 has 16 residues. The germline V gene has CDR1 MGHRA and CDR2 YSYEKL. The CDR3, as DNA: TGCGCCAGCACACACGAGGAGAGGGTTTCTGACTATGGCTACACCTTC. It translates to CASTHEERVSDYGYTF.

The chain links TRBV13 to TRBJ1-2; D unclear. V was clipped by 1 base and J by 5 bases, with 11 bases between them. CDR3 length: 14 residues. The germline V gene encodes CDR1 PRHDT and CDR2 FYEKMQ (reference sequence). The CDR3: CASSLDGSGYGYTF. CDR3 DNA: TGTGCCAGCAGCTTAGACGGGTCTGGATATGGCTACACCTTC.

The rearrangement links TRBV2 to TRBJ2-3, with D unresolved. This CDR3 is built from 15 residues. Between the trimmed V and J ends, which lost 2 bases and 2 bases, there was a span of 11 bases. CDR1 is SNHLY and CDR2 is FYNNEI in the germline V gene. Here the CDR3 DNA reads TGTGCCAGCAGTGAACTAGTAGTCCTCACAGATACGCAGTATTTT. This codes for CASSELVVLTDTQYF.

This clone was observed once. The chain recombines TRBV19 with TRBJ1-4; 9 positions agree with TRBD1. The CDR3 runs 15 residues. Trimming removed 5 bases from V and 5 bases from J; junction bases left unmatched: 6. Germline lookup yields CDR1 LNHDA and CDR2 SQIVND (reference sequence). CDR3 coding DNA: TGTGCCAGTAGTCCGGACAGGGGCTTAAATGAAAAACTGTTTTTT. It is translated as CASSPDRGLNEKLFF.

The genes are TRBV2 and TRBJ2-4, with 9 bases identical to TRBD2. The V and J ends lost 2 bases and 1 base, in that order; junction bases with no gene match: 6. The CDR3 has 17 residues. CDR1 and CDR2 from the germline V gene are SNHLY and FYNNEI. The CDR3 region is CASSERVAGVAKNIQYF. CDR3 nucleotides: TGTGCCAGCAGTGAAAGGGTAGCGGGAGTCGCCAAAAACATTCAGTACTTC.

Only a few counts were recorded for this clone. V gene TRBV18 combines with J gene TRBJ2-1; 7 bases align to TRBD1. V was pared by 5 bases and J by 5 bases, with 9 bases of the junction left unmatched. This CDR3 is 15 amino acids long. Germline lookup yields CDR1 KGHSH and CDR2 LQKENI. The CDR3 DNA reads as TGTGCCAGCTCAACCCGGGACAGCACGGACAATGAGCAGTTCTTC. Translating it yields CASSTRDSTDNEQFF.

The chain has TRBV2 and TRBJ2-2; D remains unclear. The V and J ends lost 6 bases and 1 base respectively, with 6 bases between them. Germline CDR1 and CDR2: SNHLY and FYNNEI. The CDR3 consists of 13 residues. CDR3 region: CASRPENTGELFF. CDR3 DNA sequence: TGTGCCAGCAGGCCAGAGAACACCGGGGAGCTGTTTTTT.

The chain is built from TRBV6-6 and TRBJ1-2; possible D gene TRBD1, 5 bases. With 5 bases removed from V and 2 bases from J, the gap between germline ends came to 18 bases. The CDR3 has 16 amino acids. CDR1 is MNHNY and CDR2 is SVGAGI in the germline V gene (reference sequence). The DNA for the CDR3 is TGTGCCAGCAGTGGGAAGGGTGGCAGGACAAACTATGGCTACACCTTC. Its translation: CASSGKGGRTNYGYTF.

In DNA form, the CDR3 reads TGTGCCAGCAGTTACCCCCCACTCACAGCCGGAAACACCATATATTTT. Translating gives CASSYPPLTAGNTIYF. The chain couples TRBV6-5 to TRBJ1-3, with unresolved D. This CDR3 region has 16 residues. The germline V gene encodes CDR1 MNHEY and CDR2 SVGAGI. The ends were cut back, 2 bases at V and 4 bases at J, with 15 bases in the middle.

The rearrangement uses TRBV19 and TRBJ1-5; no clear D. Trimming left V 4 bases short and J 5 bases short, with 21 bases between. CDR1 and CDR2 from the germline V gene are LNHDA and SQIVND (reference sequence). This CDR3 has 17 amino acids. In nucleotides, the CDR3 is TGTGCCAGTAGTAAAGACGGACTGCGTATTTTAGATCAGCCCCAGCATTTT. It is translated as CASSKDGLRILDQPQHF.

The CDR3: CASSRGTGGTGELFF. The CDR3 DNA sequence: TGTGCCAGCAGCCGCGGGACAGGGGGTACCGGGGAGCTGTTTTTT. The chain is built from TRBV27 and TRBJ2-2; 11 nucleotides agree with TRBD1. This CDR3 spans 15 amino acids. V was clipped by 6 bases and J by 5 bases; unmatched bases: 5. Germline CDR1 MNHEY, CDR2 SMNVEV (reference sequence).